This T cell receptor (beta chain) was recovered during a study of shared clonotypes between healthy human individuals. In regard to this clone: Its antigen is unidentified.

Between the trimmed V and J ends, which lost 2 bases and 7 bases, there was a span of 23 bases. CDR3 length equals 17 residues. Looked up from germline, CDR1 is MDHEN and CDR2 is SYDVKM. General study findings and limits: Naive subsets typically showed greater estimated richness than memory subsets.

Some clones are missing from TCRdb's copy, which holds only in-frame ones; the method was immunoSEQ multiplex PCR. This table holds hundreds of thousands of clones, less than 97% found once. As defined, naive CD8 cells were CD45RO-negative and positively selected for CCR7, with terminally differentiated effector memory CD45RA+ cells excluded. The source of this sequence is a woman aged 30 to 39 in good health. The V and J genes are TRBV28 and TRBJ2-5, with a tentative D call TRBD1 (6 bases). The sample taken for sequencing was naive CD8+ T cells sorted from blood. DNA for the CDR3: TGTGCCAGCAGTTTACGCCGCGGGCGAGGGCGAGGGGGGACCCAGTACTTC. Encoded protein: CASSLRRGRGRGGTQYF.